The entry below describes one T cell receptor beta chain. Researchers ran the PCR with 60 Vbeta and 13 Jbeta primers. Measured with immunoSEQ multiplex PCR; TCRdb has only the in-frame clones, and not every one. The sample yields 70,000 or so clones, of which the top ten take up about 4.9%. These data originate in a study of cytomegalovirus exposure and HLA in healthy donors. Trimming shortened V by 0 bases and J by 3 bases, and 11 bases separated the two germline ends. Germline V gives CDR1 SGDLS, CDR2 YYNGEE. This CDR3 is 15 amino acids long. The clonotype was recovered from a man in his forties in good health and CMV-seronegative. The chain has TRBV9 and TRBJ2-3; D might be TRBD2 (6 bases). The sequencing sample was made of PBMCs. The CDR3 region has the DNA TGTGCCAGCAGCGTAGATGGGGGGAGGACAGATACGCAGTATTTT. Protein sequence: CASSVDGGRTDTQYF.